These 8 T cell receptor beta chains originate from one sample sequenced in a study of T cell changes during pregnancy in multiple sclerosis. Assay used: immunoSEQ multiplex PCR; TCRdb lists only in-frame clones, some missing. The sample holds about 83,000 clones, about 89% seen once. The input for sequencing was PBMCs, taken in the first trimester of pregnancy. These receptors came from a female donor in good health, serving as a control in a pregnancy study. Some clones in this sample may be carry-over from other donors' samples.

The chain employs TRBV2 and TRBJ1-4; D is unclear. The CDR3 contains 16 residues. The ends were cut back, 0 bases at V and 5 bases at J, with 13 bases in the middle. Germline V gene lookup returns CDR1 SNHLY and CDR2 FYNNEI. CDR3 nucleotides: TGTGCCAGCAGTGAAGCCGTCAGCGCGGGAAATGAAAAACTGTTTTTT. Translation gives CASSEAVSAGNEKLFF.

The CDR3 coding sequence is TGTGCCAGTAGTATTGAGGGGGTGGGGACCGGGGAGCTGTTTTTT. It specifies CASSIEGVGTGELFF. The V call is TRBV19, the J call TRBJ2-2; TRBD1 is a possible D gene (6 bases). Germline CDR1 and CDR2: LNHDA and SQIVND (reference sequence). Trimming stripped 3 bases from V and 5 bases from J, with 13 bases between. The CDR3 extends over 15 amino acids.

CDR3 nucleotide sequence: TGTGCCAGCACCCCATTAGCGGGAGGAAAGGAGACCCAGTACTTC. Amino acids: CASTPLAGGKETQYF. The chain combines TRBV6-5 with TRBJ2-5; 10 bases map to TRBD2. The V gene end was trimmed by 7 bases and the J gene end by 5 bases; junction bases not matched to a gene: 10. The CDR3 is 15 amino acids. CDR1 and CDR2 from the germline V gene are MNHEY and SVGAGI.

The CDR3 coding sequence is TGTGCCAGCAGCGTAGGTAGGGTAGGGGAAGAGACCCAGTACTTC. Its translation: CASSVGRVGEETQYF. The chain combines TRBV9 with TRBJ2-5; D possibly corresponds to TRBD1 (5 bases). V was cut by 0 bases and J by 3 bases, with 12 bases left in between. Germline loops: CDR1 SGDLS, CDR2 YYNGEE. This CDR3 has 15 residues.

The chain joins TRBV11-2 to TRBJ2-7; perhaps TRBD2 as D (7 bases). V lost 1 base and J 5 bases, leaving 12 bases between the germline ends. The CDR3 extends over 14 amino acids. Germline values: CDR1 SGHAT, CDR2 FQNNGV. As DNA, the CDR3 is TGTGCCAGCAGCTTAGCAAGGGGGGGGAACGAGCAGTACTTC. Translated, it gives CASSLARGGNEQYF.

The J gene is TRBJ1-1, the V gene TRBV27; D not certain. The CDR3 has 13 residues. V was shortened by 2 bases and J by 1 base, with 5 bases between the two germline ends. The germline CDR1 and CDR2 sequences are MNHEY and SMNVEV (reference sequence). As DNA, the CDR3 is TGTGCCAGCAGTTTAGGGCCGAACACTGAAGCTTTCTTT. It encodes CASSLGPNTEAFF.

The rearrangement uses TRBV7-8 and TRBJ1-1; 7 bases fit TRBD1. Germline V gene lookup returns CDR1 SGHVS and CDR2 FQNEAQ. The CDR3 consists of 13 residues. The ends lost 5 bases at V and 6 bases at J; junction bases unmatched: 6. Here the CDR3 reads CASSHYRGPEAFF. CDR3 bases: TGTGCCAGCAGCCATTACAGGGGCCCTGAAGCTTTCTTT.

This chain links TRBV10-2 with TRBJ2-1, with 7 nucleotides matching TRBD2. CDR1 is WSHSY, CDR2 SAAADI, per germline. J lost 3 bases, V lost 3 bases, and 5 bases had no gene match. There are 15 residues in the CDR3. Here the CDR3 reads CASSDNSGVYNEQFF. CDR3 DNA: TGCGCCAGCAGTGACAACAGCGGGGTCTACAATGAGCAGTTCTTC.